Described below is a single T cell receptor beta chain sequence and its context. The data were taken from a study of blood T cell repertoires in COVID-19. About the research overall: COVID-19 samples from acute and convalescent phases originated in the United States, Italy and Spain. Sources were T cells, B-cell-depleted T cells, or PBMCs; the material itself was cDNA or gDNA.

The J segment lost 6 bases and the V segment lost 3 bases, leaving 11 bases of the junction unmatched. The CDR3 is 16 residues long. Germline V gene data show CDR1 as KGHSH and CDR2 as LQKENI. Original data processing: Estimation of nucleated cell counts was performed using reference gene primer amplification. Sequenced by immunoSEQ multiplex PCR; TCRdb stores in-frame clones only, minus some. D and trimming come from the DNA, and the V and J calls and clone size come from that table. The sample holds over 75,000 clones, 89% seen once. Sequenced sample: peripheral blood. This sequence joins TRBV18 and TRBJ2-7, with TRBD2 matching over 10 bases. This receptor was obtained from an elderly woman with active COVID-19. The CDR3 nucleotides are TGTGCCAGCTCACCGTCTAGCGGGAGCCCCCCGCCCGAGCAGTACTTC. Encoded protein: CASSPSSGSPPPEQYF.